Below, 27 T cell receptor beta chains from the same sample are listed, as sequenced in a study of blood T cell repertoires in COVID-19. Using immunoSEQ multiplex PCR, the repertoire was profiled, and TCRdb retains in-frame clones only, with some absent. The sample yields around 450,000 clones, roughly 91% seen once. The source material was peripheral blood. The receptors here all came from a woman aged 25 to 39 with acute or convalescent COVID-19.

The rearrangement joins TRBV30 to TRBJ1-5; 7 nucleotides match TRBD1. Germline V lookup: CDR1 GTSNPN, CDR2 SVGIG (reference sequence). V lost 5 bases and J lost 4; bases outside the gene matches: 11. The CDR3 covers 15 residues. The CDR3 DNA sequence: TGTGCCTGGGCCCACCCACTGGGACAGAATCAGCCCCAGCATTTT. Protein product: CAWAHPLGQNQPQHF.

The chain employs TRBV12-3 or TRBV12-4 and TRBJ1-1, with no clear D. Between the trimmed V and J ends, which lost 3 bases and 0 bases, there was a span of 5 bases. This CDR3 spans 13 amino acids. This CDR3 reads CASSFSVNTEAFF. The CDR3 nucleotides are TGTGCCAGCAGTTTTTCAGTGAACACTGAAGCTTTCTTT.

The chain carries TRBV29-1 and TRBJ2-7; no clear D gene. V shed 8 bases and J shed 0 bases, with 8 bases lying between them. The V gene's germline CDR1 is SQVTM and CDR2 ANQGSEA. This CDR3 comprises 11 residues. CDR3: CSFSVSYEQYF. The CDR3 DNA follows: TGCAGCTTCTCGGTCTCCTACGAGCAGTACTTC.

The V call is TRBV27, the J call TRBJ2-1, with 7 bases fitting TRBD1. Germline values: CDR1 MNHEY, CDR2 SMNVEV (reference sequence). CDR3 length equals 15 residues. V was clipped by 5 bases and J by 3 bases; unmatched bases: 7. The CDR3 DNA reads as TGTGCCAGCAGTGATGACAGGGATTACTACAATGAGCAGTTCTTC. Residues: CASSDDRDYYNEQFF.

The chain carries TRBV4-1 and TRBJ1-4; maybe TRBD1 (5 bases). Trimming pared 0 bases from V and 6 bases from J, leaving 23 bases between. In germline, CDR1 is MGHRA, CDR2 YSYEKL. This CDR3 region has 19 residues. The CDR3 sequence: CASSQDRGMGARMDEKLFF. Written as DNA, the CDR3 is TGCGCCAGCAGCCAAGATCGGGGGATGGGTGCTCGAATGGATGAAAAACTGTTTTTT.

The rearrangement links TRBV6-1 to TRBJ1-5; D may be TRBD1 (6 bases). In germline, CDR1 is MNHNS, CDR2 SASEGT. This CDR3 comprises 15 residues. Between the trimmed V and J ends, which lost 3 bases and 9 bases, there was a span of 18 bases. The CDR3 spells CASSDASAGERPQHF. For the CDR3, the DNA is TGTGCCAGCAGTGACGCGTCGGCAGGGGAGAGGCCCCAGCATTTT.

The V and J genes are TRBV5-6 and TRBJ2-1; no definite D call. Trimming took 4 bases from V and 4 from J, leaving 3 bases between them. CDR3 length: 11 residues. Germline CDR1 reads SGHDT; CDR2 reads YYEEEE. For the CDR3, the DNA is TGTGCCAGCAGCGAGTACAATGAGCAGTTCTTC. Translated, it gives CASSEYNEQFF.

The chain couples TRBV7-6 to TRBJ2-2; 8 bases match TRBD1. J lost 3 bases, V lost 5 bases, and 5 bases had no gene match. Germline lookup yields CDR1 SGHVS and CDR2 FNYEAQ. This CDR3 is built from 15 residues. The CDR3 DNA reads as TGTGCCAGCAGCACCCAGGGGGCGGACACCGGGGAGCTGTTTTTT. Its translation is CASSTQGADTGELFF.

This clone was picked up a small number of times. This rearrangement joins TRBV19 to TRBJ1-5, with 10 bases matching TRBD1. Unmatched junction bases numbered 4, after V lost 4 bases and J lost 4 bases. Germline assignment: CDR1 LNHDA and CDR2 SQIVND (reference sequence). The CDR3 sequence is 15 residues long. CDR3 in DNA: TGTGCCAGTAGTACCCGGACAGGGGGAAATCAGCCCCAGCATTTT. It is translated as CASSTRTGGNQPQHF. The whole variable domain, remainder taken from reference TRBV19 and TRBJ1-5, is DGGITQSPKYLFRKEGQNVTLSCEQNLNHDAMYWYRQDPGQGLRLIYYSQIVNDFQKGDIAEGYSVSREKKESFPLTVTSAQKNPTAFYLCASSTRTGGNQPQHFGDGTRLSIL.

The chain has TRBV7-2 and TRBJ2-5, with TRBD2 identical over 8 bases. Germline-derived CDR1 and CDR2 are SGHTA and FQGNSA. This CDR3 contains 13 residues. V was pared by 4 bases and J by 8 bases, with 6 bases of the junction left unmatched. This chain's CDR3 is CASSSGGASTQYF. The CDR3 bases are TGTGCCAGCAGCTCCGGGGGGGCATCTACCCAGTACTTC.

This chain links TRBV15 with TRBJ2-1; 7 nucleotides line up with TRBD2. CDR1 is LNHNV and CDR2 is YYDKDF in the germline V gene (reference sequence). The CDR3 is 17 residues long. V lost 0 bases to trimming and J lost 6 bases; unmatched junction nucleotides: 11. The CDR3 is CATSRDHLGGVINEQFF. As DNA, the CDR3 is TGTGCCACCAGCAGAGATCACCTTGGGGGGGTAATCAATGAGCAGTTCTTC.

The CDR3 loop is CASSRGGWNSPLHF. The CDR3 nucleotides read TGTGCCAGCAGCCGGGGGGGGTGGAATTCACCCCTCCACTTT. This chain joins TRBV14 and TRBJ1-6; possible D gene TRBD1, 5 bases. Germline-derived CDR1 and CDR2 are SGHDN and FVKESK. This CDR3 is built from 14 residues. V was clipped by 4 bases and J by 7 bases, with 11 bases between them.

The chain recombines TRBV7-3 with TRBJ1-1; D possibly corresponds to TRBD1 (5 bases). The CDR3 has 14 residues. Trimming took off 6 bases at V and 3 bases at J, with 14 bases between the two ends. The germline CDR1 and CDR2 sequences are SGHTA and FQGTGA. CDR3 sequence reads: CASSSSRGDTEAFF. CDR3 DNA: TGTGCCAGCAGTTCCTCTCGGGGGGACACTGAAGCTTTCTTT.

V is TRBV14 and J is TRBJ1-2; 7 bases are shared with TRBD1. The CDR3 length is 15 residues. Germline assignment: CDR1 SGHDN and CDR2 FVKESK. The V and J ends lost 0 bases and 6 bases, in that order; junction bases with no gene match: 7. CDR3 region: CASSQDAGRGDGYTF. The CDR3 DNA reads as TGTGCCAGCAGCCAAGATGCGGGCAGGGGGGATGGCTACACCTTC.

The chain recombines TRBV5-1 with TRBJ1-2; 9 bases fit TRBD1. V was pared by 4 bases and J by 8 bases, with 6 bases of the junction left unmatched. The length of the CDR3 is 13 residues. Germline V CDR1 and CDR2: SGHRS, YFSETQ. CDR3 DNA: TGCGCCAGCAGCGCTACAGGGGGCGGAGGCTACACCTTC. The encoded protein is CASSATGGGGYTF.

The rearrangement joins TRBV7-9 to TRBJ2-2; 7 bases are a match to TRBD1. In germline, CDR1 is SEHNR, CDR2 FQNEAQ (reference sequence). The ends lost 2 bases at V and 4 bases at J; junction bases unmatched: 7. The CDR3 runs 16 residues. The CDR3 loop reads CASSLLGQAGTGELFF. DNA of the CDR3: TGTGCCAGCAGCTTACTCGGACAGGCTGGCACCGGGGAGCTGTTTTTT.

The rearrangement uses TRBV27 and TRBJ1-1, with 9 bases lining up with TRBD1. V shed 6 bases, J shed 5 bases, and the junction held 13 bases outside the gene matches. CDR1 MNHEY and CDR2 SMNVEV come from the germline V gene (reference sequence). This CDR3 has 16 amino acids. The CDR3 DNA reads TGTGCCAGCAGGAGGGAACAGGGGGCTTTGGGTACTGAAGCTTTCTTT. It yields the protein CASRREQGALGTEAFF.

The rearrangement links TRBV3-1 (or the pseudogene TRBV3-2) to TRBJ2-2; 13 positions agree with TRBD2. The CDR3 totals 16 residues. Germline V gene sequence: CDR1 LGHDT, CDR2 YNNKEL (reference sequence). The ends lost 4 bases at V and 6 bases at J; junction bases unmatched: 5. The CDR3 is CASSRGLAGEAGELFF. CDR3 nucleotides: TGTGCCAGCAGCCGAGGACTAGCGGGGGAAGCCGGGGAGCTGTTTTTT.

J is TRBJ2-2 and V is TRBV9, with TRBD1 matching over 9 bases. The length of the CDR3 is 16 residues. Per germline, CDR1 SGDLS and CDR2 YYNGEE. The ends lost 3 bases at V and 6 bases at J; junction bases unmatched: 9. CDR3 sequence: CASSAPGQGVSGELFF. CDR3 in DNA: TGTGCCAGCAGCGCTCCGGGACAGGGAGTTTCCGGGGAGCTGTTTTTT.

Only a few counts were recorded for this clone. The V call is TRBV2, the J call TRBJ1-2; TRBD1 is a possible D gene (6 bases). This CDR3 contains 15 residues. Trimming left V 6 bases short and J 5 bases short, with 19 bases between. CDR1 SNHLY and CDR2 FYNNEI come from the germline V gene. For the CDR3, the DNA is TGTGCCAGCAGCCCCTGGGGGGGGCCGGTATATGGCTACACCTTC. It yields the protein CASSPWGGPVYGYTF.

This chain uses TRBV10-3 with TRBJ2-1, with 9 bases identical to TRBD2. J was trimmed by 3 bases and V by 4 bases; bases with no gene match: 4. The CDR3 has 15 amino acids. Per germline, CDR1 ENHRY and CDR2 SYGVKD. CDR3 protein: CAISGSGGNYNEQFF. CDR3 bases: TGTGCCATCAGTGGAAGCGGGGGGAACTACAATGAGCAGTTCTTC.

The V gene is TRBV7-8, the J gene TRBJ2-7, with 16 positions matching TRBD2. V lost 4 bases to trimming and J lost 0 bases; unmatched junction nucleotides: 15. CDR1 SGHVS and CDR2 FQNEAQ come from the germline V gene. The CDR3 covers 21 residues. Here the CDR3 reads CASSSKPAGTSGGVLSYEQYF. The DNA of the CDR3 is TGTGCCAGCAGCTCCAAACCAGCCGGGACTAGCGGGGGGGTACTCTCCTACGAGCAGTACTTC.

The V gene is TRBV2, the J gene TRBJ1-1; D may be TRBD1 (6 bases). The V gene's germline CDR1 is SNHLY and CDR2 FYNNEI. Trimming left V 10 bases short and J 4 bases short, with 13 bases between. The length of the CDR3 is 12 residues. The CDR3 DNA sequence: TGTGCCACCCAAGGACAGTCCACTGAAGCTTTCTTT. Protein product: CATQGQSTEAFF.

CDR3 in amino acids: CASSDRRGNEKLFF. CDR3 coding DNA: TGTGCCAGTAGTGACCGCCGGGGGAACGAAAAACTGTTTTTT. The chain is built from TRBV19 and TRBJ1-4, with TRBD1 as a possible D gene (5 bases). Germline V gene sequence: CDR1 LNHDA, CDR2 SQIVND (reference sequence). This CDR3 contains 14 residues. Trimming left V 5 bases short and J 8 bases short, with 15 bases between.

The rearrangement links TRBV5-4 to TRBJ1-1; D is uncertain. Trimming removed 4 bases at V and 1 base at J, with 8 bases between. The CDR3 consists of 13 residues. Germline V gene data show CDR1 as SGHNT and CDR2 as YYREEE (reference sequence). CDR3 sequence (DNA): TGTGCCAGCAGCCCTTCGGGGAACACTGAAGCTTTCTTT. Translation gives CASSPSGNTEAFF.

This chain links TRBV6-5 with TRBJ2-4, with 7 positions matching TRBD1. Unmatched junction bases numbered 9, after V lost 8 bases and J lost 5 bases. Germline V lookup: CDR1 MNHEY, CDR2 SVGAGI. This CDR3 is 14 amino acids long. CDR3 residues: CASSSRGMENIQYF. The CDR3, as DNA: TGTGCCAGCTCGAGCAGGGGGATGGAAAACATTCAGTACTTC.

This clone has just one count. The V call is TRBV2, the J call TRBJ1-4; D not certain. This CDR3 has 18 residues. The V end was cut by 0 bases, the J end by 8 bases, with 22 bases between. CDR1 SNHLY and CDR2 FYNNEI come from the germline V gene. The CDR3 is CASSEAPFSGRRNEKLFF. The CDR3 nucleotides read TGTGCCAGCAGTGAAGCGCCATTTTCGGGTCGACGAAACGAAAAACTGTTTTTT.